This TCR beta chain is from a study of T cell responses to AZD1222 COVID-19 vaccine. Study findings and constraints: Sampling that yielded the repertoires occurred only after the peak T cell response.

Of note for this clone: The antigen remains undetermined.

This table comes from immunoSEQ multiplex PCR, and its TCRdb copy is limited to in-frame clones, with some not included. Found here are 150,000 to 200,000 clones, about 91% of them singletons; the top ten hold approximately 1.1%. This material consisted of peripheral blood, taken 28 days after the second AZD1222 dose. This sequence originates from an adult who received the AZD1222 COVID-19 vaccine.

CDR3 protein: CASSSGWGRGRTEAFF. CDR3 sequence (DNA): TGTGCCAGCAGCTCGGGCTGGGGGAGGGGGAGAACTGAAGCTTTCTTT. The chain combines TRBV5-5 with TRBJ1-1; a weak D match, TRBD1 (6 bases). Between the trimmed V and J ends, which lost 3 bases and 5 bases, there was a span of 20 bases. Germline V gene sequence: CDR1 SGHKS, CDR2 YYEKEE (reference sequence). The CDR3 runs 16 residues.